The next 8 T cell receptor beta chains were all read from a single sample in a study of identical twins. TCRdb re-called the 5' RACE reads through MiXCR, storing one row per CDR3 protein. The sample comprises more than 250,000 distinct CDR3 sequences, about 8.1% of which are singletons, and 2.1% rests with the top ten. The same data also went into a second study, on yellow fever vaccine responses in identical twins.

The sample was memory (CD45RO+) T cells sorted from blood. The receptor source for this set is a woman between 18 and 30 years old in good health.

At least ten counts were recorded for this clonotype. The chain uses TRBV7-8 and TRBJ2-1; TRBD2 aligns across 10 bases. V was pared by 2 bases and J by 1 base, with 5 bases of the junction left unmatched. This CDR3 has 17 residues. CDR1 and CDR2 (germline): SGHVS, FQNEAQ. CDR3 in amino acids: CASSLWGLARSYNEQFF. CDR3 in DNA: TGTGCCAGCAGCTTATGGGGACTAGCGCGGTCCTACAATGAGCAGTTCTTC.

This clonotype was observed many times. The CDR3 loop is CASRGSGNTQYF. CDR3 nucleotide sequence: TGCGCCAGCAGAGGATCGGGGAATACGCAGTATTTT. The V gene is TRBV5-1, the J gene TRBJ2-3; possibly TRBD2 for D (5 bases). The CDR3 covers 12 residues. V was pared by 5 bases and J by 7 bases, with 11 bases between. Germline CDR1 and CDR2: SGHRS and YFSETQ.

There are a few counts of this clonotype. The chain recombines TRBV5-8 with TRBJ1-1; the D is unclear. Germline CDR1 is SGHTS and CDR2 is YDEGEE. The CDR3 is made up of 16 amino acids. The ends were cut back, 3 bases at V and 0 bases at J, with 15 bases in the middle. CDR3 amino acids: CASSSSMFTMNTEAFF. In DNA, the CDR3 is TGTGCCAGCAGCTCGAGCATGTTCACCATGAACACTGAAGCTTTCTTT.

This clonotype was seen just once. The chain combines TRBV7-2 with TRBJ2-1, with TRBD2 matching 8 bases. Germline CDR1 SGHTA, CDR2 FQGNSA. The CDR3 covers 17 residues. Unmatched junction bases numbered 13, after V lost 2 bases and J lost 7 bases. The CDR3 DNA sequence: TGTGCCAGCAGCTTACAAAGCGGGAGTGGCATCGGGAATGAGCAGTTCTTC. Protein sequence: CASSLQSGSGIGNEQFF.

This clonotype was counted at least ten times. This chain joins TRBV20-1 and TRBJ1-1; 9 bases align to TRBD1. CDR1 is DFQATT and CDR2 is SNEGSKA in the germline V gene (reference sequence). This CDR3 region has 14 residues. Unmatched junction bases numbered 7, after V lost 2 bases and J lost 6 bases. CDR3 coding DNA: TGCAGTGCTAGACCTCAACAGGGGGCCCCTGAAGCTTTCTTT. Encoded protein: CSARPQQGAPEAFF.

This sequence joins TRBV6-5 and TRBJ2-2; D remains ambiguous. Per germline, CDR1 MNHEY and CDR2 SVGAGI. The length of the CDR3 is 16 residues. V lost 6 bases to trimming and J lost 7 bases, with 21 bases between them. CDR3 protein: CASSHSWTQRNGELFF. As DNA, the CDR3 is TGTGCCAGCAGCCACTCCTGGACCCAGCGCAACGGGGAGCTGTTTTTT.

In its sample, this clonotype was seen once. The rearrangement joins TRBV20-1 to TRBJ2-3; 15 positions match TRBD2. The CDR3 sequence is 19 residues long. V trimming: 5 bases; J trimming: 3 bases; junction bases outside the gene matches: 15. Per germline, CDR1 DFQATT and CDR2 SNEGSKA (reference sequence). The CDR3 coding sequence is TGCAGTGCTTCTCGTGAAGGACTAGCGGGGGGGCCGGGGACAGATACGCAGTATTTT. As protein: CSASREGLAGGPGTDTQYF.

This clonotype has ten or more counts. This sequence joins TRBV12-3 or TRBV12-4 and TRBJ2-5, with D unresolved. V gave up 4 bases and J gave up 0 bases, with 6 bases separating them. The CDR3 totals 13 residues. CDR3 in DNA: TGTGCCAGCAGTTCAAGAGACCAAGAGACCCAGTACTTC. It encodes CASSSRDQETQYF.